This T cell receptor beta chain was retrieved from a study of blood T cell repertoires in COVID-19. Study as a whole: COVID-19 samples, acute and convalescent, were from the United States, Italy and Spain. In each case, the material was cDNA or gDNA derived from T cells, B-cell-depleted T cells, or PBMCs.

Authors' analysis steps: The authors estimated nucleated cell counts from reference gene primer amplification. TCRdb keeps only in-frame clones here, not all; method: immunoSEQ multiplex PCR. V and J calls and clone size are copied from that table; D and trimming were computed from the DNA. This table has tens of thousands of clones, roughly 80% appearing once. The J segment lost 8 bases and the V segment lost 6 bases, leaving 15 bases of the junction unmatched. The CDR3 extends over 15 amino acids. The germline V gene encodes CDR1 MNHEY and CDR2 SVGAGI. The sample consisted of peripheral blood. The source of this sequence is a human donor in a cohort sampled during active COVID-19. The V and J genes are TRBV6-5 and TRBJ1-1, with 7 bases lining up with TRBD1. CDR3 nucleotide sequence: TGTGCCAGCAGCCGACAGGGTCGGGGGAGCTTCGAAGCTTTCTTT. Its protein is CASSRQGRGSFEAFF.